A single sample gave rise to the 25 T cell receptor beta chains below, sequenced in a study of blood T cell repertoires in COVID-19. The data were produced by immunoSEQ multiplex PCR, yet TCRdb's version contains in-frame clones alone and is incomplete. The sample consists of around 140,000 clones, around 82% of them appearing once. Sequenced: PBMCs or T cells enriched from blood (not recorded which). Every receptor here comes from a man aged 45-60 years in a cohort exposed to, infected with or recovered from COVID-19 (not recorded which).

The rearrangement uses TRBV30 and TRBJ1-1; D is possibly TRBD1 (6 bases). Trimming pared 2 bases from V and 4 bases from J, leaving 11 bases between. The CDR3 runs to 13 residues. Looked up from germline, CDR1 is GTSNPN and CDR2 is SVGIG (reference sequence). CDR3 region: CAWSNQGSTEAFF. The CDR3, as DNA: TGTGCCTGGAGTAATCAGGGGTCCACTGAAGCTTTCTTT.

This clone was seen only a few times. The sample contains more than one DNA sequence encoding this CDR3. The V call is TRBV27, the J call TRBJ1-5; 7 bases are shared with TRBD1. Germline V lookup: CDR1 MNHEY, CDR2 SMNVEV (reference sequence). This CDR3 is 14 amino acids long. V shed 3 bases and J 2 bases; nucleotides not matched to a gene: 1. Here the CDR3 DNA reads TGTGCCAGCAGTTTCGGACAGGGCAATCAGCCCCAGCATTTT. Translation gives CASSFGQGNQPQHF.

The CDR3: CASSPPSTEQFF. The CDR3 DNA reads as TGCGCCAGCAGCCCACCTAGCACTGAGCAGTTCTTC. The gene calls are TRBV5-1 and TRBJ2-1; weak D call: TRBD2 (5 bases). V was pared by 4 bases and J by 9 bases, with 11 bases between. The CDR3 is 12 residues long. From germline, CDR1 is SGHRS and CDR2 YFSETQ.

This clone has just one count. The rearrangement joins TRBV5-4 to TRBJ2-2, with 7 positions matching TRBD2. CDR1 and CDR2 from the germline V gene are SGHNT and YYREEE (reference sequence). This CDR3 spans 19 amino acids. Germline trimming cut 3 bases from V and 4 bases from J; bases unmatched to any gene: 18. The CDR3 sequence is CASSSGGSGVDWTTGELFF. The CDR3 bases are TGTGCCAGCAGCTCGGGAGGCAGCGGGGTCGACTGGACCACCGGGGAGCTGTTTTTT.

The chain joins TRBV24-1 to TRBJ2-5; 8 nucleotides align to TRBD2. V was pared by 3 bases and J by 7 bases, with 18 bases of the junction left unmatched. The CDR3 has 18 amino acids. Germline values: CDR1 KGHDR, CDR2 SFDVKD. The CDR3 is CATSDPTGEPGLGATQYF. The CDR3 nucleotides are TGTGCCACCAGTGATCCGACGGGGGAACCGGGACTAGGGGCGACCCAGTACTTC.

The chain links TRBV18 to TRBJ2-5; D possibly corresponds to TRBD1 (5 bases). V gave up 1 base and J gave up 3 bases, with 6 bases separating them. Germline V gene lookup returns CDR1 KGHSH and CDR2 LQKENI. The CDR3 covers 13 residues. This CDR3 reads CASSPRQKETQYF. DNA for the CDR3: TGTGCCAGCTCACCACGACAGAAAGAGACCCAGTACTTC.

This rearrangement joins TRBV3-1 (or the pseudogene TRBV3-2) to TRBJ1-2; a weak D match, TRBD1 (5 bases). The V end was cut by 1 base, the J end by 6 bases, with 21 bases between. There are 17 residues in the CDR3. CDR1 and CDR2 from the germline V gene are LGHDT and YNNKEL (reference sequence). CDR3: CASSQVRVVTGTDGYTF. CDR3 bases: TGTGCCAGCAGCCAAGTTCGAGTTGTAACAGGTACGGATGGCTACACCTTC.

The rearrangement joins TRBV30 to TRBJ2-7; 7 bases agree with TRBD1. Germline CDR1 GTSNPN, CDR2 SVGIG (reference sequence). The V segment lost 0 bases and the J segment 1 base; nucleotides outside the gene matches: 3. The CDR3 has 14 amino acids. The DNA of the CDR3 is TGTGCCTGGAGTGTAGGGGGCGTTTCCTACGAGCAGTACTTC. Its protein product is CAWSVGGVSYEQYF. Using reference TRBV30 and TRBJ2-7 for the parts outside the CDR3, the full variable domain is SQTIHQWPATLVQPVGSPLSLECTVEGTSNPNLYWYRQAAGRGLQLLFYSVGIGQISSEVPQNLSASRPQDRQFILSSKKLLLSDSGFYLCAWSVGGVSYEQYFGPGTRLTVT.

This sequence joins TRBV5-1 and TRBJ1-2, with D unclear. Deletions cut 0 bases from V and 2 bases from J, with 11 bases between. The CDR3 covers 15 residues. Germline loops: CDR1 SGHRS, CDR2 YFSETQ. The CDR3 DNA reads TGCGCCAGCAGCTTGGACCCCGGGGAGAACTATGGCTACACCTTC. Its translation: CASSLDPGENYGYTF.

The CDR3 sequence: CATQGAPLGEQYF. As DNA, the CDR3 is TGCGCCACCCAAGGGGCTCCCCTGGGCGAGCAGTACTTC. The V call is TRBV10-2, the J call TRBJ2-7; perhaps TRBD1 as D (5 bases). Looked up from germline, CDR1 is WSHSY and CDR2 is SAAADI. V dropped 10 bases and J dropped 6 bases, with 19 bases sitting between them. This CDR3 is built from 13 residues.

The chain has TRBV10-3 and TRBJ2-3; no clear D gene. The V and J ends lost 4 bases and 3 bases respectively, with 8 bases between them. CDR3 size: 13 residues. Germline values: CDR1 ENHRY, CDR2 SYGVKD. As DNA, the CDR3 is TGTGCCATCAGTGGAGGAGCGACAGATACGCAGTATTTT. This encodes CAISGGATDTQYF.

This chain connects TRBV23-1 to TRBJ1-4; 11 bases are shared with TRBD1. TRBV23-1 is identified as an open reading frame with a role that is uncertain. This CDR3 has 17 amino acids. V gave up 3 bases and J gave up 7 bases; unmatched junction bases: 10. The CDR3 DNA reads TGCGCCAGCAGTCAGTTCCCGGGACAGGGGGGTTGTGAAAAACTGTTTTTT. As protein: CASSQFPGQGGCEKLFF.

The chain joins TRBV9 to TRBJ1-6; a weak D match, TRBD1 (5 bases). This CDR3 region has 14 residues. V lost 3 bases and J lost 7, with 11 bases in between. The germline V gene has CDR1 SGDLS and CDR2 YYNGEE. CDR3 amino acids: CASSADRPNSPLHF. The CDR3 nucleotides read TGTGCCAGCAGCGCCGACAGACCGAATTCACCCCTCCACTTT. Looking up the rest from reference TRBV9 and TRBJ1-6 gives the full variable domain: DSGVTQTPKHLITATGQRVTLRCSPRSGDLSVYWYQQSLDQGLQFLIQYYNGEERAKGNILERFSAQQFPDLHSELNLSSLELGDSALYFCASSADRPNSPLHFGNGTRLTVT.

The gene calls are TRBV27 and TRBJ2-1, with 13 bases fitting TRBD2. Germline V gives CDR1 MNHEY, CDR2 SMNVEV (reference sequence). V shed 4 bases, J shed 6 bases, and the junction held 12 bases outside the gene matches. This CDR3 comprises 18 residues. This CDR3 is CASSYRTSGRYGTNEQFF. CDR3 DNA: TGTGCCAGCAGTTACCGGACTAGCGGGAGATACGGGACCAATGAGCAGTTCTTC.

The CDR3 region is CASSQDRVGSYGYTF. The CDR3 nucleotides are TGCGCCAGCAGCCAAGATCGAGTGGGCAGCTATGGCTACACCTTC. The rearrangement joins TRBV4-3 to TRBJ1-2; D uncertain. Trimming took 0 bases from V and 4 from J, leaving 12 bases between them. The CDR3 totals 15 residues. In germline, CDR1 is LGHNA, CDR2 YSLEER.

The V call is TRBV5-4, the J call TRBJ2-5, with a weak D call TRBD1 (6 bases). V was trimmed by 0 bases and J by 5 bases, leaving 17 bases between them. CDR1 and CDR2 (germline): SGHNT, YYREEE (reference sequence). This CDR3 comprises 16 residues. The CDR3 spells CASSLVAKGVGETQYF. CDR3 coding DNA: TGTGCCAGCAGCTTGGTGGCAAAGGGGGTTGGCGAGACCCAGTACTTC.

The J gene is TRBJ2-2, the V gene TRBV2, with TRBD1 matching over 8 bases. CDR3 size: 15 residues. V shed 4 bases, J shed 6 bases, and the junction held 7 bases outside the gene matches. Germline CDR1 SNHLY, CDR2 FYNNEI. This CDR3 is CASSGRQGTSGELFF. The CDR3 DNA reads as TGTGCCAGCAGTGGTCGACAGGGGACATCCGGGGAGCTGTTTTTT.

The chain is built from TRBV4-1 and TRBJ1-2, with TRBD1 matching 7 bases. Trimming cost V 4 bases and J 2 bases; bases outside gene matches: 10. The CDR3 length is 16 residues. In germline, CDR1 is MGHRA, CDR2 YSYEKL. In nucleotides, the CDR3 is TGCGCCAGCAGCCCCCAGATTGGGACAGCAAACTATGGCTACACCTTC. The encoded protein is CASSPQIGTANYGYTF.

The chain employs TRBV5-1 and TRBJ2-7; a possible D gene is TRBD2 (5 bases). The V and J ends lost 1 base and 7 bases respectively, with 18 bases between them. In germline, CDR1 is SGHRS, CDR2 YFSETQ. The length of the CDR3 is 15 residues. This CDR3 reads CASSLTLSRGREQYF. The CDR3 bases are TGCGCCAGCAGCTTGACCTTGAGCCGGGGTCGGGAGCAGTACTTC.

This chain uses TRBV30 with TRBJ1-1; D is possibly TRBD1 (6 bases). Trimming left V 1 base short and J 3 bases short, with 9 bases between. Germline V gives CDR1 GTSNPN, CDR2 SVGIG (reference sequence). The CDR3 sequence is 13 residues long. CDR3 residues: CAWSGQEYTEAFF. CDR3 nucleotides: TGTGCCTGGAGTGGACAGGAGTACACTGAAGCTTTCTTT.

The rearrangement joins TRBV19 to TRBJ1-1; D is uncertain. Germline loops: CDR1 LNHDA, CDR2 SQIVND (reference sequence). Trimming took off 2 bases at V and 0 bases at J, with 4 bases between the two ends. The CDR3 is 13 residues long. The CDR3 protein is CASSINMNTEAFF. CDR3 coding DNA: TGTGCCAGTAGTATAAACATGAACACTGAAGCTTTCTTT.

V usage is TRBV27 and J usage is TRBJ2-3; a weak D match, TRBD1 (6 bases). Looked up from germline, CDR1 is MNHEY and CDR2 is SMNVEV (reference sequence). CDR3 length: 14 residues. Trimming stripped 3 bases from V and 2 bases from J, with 9 bases between. The CDR3 bases are TGTGCCAGCAGTTTCAGGGGATCCACAGATACGCAGTATTTT. It codes for CASSFRGSTDTQYF.

The chain employs TRBV4-3 and TRBJ1-3, with 7 positions matching TRBD1. J lost 6 bases, V lost 0 bases, and 5 bases had no gene match. CDR3 size: 15 residues. CDR1 LGHNA and CDR2 YSLEER come from the germline V gene. CDR3 sequence reads: CASSQDFRGINTIYF. CDR3 sequence (DNA): TGCGCCAGCAGCCAAGACTTCAGGGGGATAAACACCATATATTTT.

In this sample, this clone turned up a few times. The chain employs TRBV5-1 and TRBJ1-2; no reliable D call. This CDR3 is built from 17 residues. Germline-derived CDR1 and CDR2 are SGHRS and YFSETQ. The V gene lost 0 bases and the J gene lost 13 bases, with 28 bases spanning the gap. In nucleotides, the CDR3 is TGCGCCAGCAGCTTGGCCGGCAGCAAAGGAGTAGAAGGAAGTTGCACCTTC. Encoded protein: CASSLAGSKGVEGSCTF.

The J gene is TRBJ2-7, the V gene TRBV28; D possibly corresponds to TRBD2 (6 bases). Germline loops: CDR1 MDHEN, CDR2 SYDVKM. The length of the CDR3 is 14 residues. Trimming pared 5 bases from V and 2 bases from J, leaving 13 bases between. The CDR3 sequence is CASSPRGTTYEQYF. The DNA for the CDR3 is TGTGCCAGCAGTCCTCGCGGGACGACCTACGAGCAGTACTTC.